These 20 T cell receptor beta chains share one sample of origin, sequenced in a study of T-cell reconstitution after alpha-beta-depleted transplantation in children. The TCRbeta library was prepared with unique molecular identifiers. TCRdb redid the calling of the PCR reads with MiXCR, one entry per CDR3 protein. The sample has some 200,000 distinct CDR3 sequences, about 8.4% seen once; the top ten hold less than 40%. The sample consisted of PBMCs, mostly from graft donor cells, taken 360 days after TCRalphabeta/CD19-depleted stem cell transplant. Every receptor here comes from a male patient aged 2 to 10 who had a stem cell transplant for acute myeloid leukemia, so the T cells may come from the graft donor.

This rearrangement joins TRBV6-2 or TRBV6-3 to TRBJ2-7, with 8 bases identical to TRBD2. The CDR3 is made up of 16 amino acids. Germline V CDR1 and CDR2: MNHEY, SVGEGT. V shed 0 bases, J shed 0 bases, and the junction held 4 bases outside the gene matches. The CDR3 protein is CASSYSRTSHSYEQYF. CDR3 in DNA: TGTGCCAGCAGTTACTCGAGGACTAGCCACTCCTACGAGCAGTACTTC.

In this sample, this clonotype turned up a few times. This chain links TRBV30 with TRBJ1-1, with D perhaps TRBD1 (5 bases). Per the germline V gene, CDR1 is GTSNPN and CDR2 is SVGIG (reference sequence). The V end lost 5 bases, the J end lost 5 bases, and 15 bases lay between the germline ends. The CDR3 contains 13 residues. The CDR3 reads CAWHGATGTEAFF. The CDR3 DNA reads as TGTGCCTGGCACGGGGCTACGGGGACTGAAGCTTTCTTT.

This clonotype showed up many times. V and J are TRBV20-1 and TRBJ2-3, with a weak D call TRBD2 (6 bases). The CDR3 is 15 amino acids. Trimming removed 0 bases from V and 1 base from J, with 11 bases in between. The V gene's germline CDR1 is DFQATT and CDR2 SNEGSKA (reference sequence). The CDR3 DNA follows: TGCAGTGCTAGAGATCTCAGGGAGGGCACAGATACGCAGTATTTT. It codes for CSARDLREGTDTQYF.

This clonotype was found many times. J is TRBJ2-3 and V is TRBV5-1, with D possibly matching TRBD2 (6 bases). Trimming left V 1 base short and J 4 bases short, with 16 bases between. The CDR3 is made up of 16 amino acids. The V gene's germline CDR1 is SGHRS and CDR2 YFSETQ. CDR3 sequence reads: CASSLLTTSRSDTQYF. The CDR3 DNA sequence: TGCGCCAGCAGCTTGCTAACGACTAGTCGTTCAGATACGCAGTATTTT.

This clonotype was seen ten or more times. The chain links TRBV7-9 to TRBJ2-7; no clear D gene. Deletions cut 5 bases from V and 1 base from J, with 6 bases between. The CDR3 is made up of 12 amino acids. CDR1 is SEHNR and CDR2 is FQNEAQ in the germline V gene (reference sequence). CDR3 sequence: CASSPKSYEQYF. The DNA for the CDR3 is TGTGCCAGCAGCCCCAAATCCTACGAGCAGTACTTC.

This clonotype was seen once. The V call is TRBV4-3, the J call TRBJ2-3; no clear D. The CDR3 is 14 residues long. Trimming removed 4 bases at V and 3 bases at J, with 11 bases between. Germline CDR1 LGHNA, CDR2 YSLEER. The CDR3 here is CASSLSTGTDTQYF. Written as DNA, the CDR3 is TGCGCCAGCAGCCTCAGTACGGGTACAGATACGCAGTATTTT.

This clonotype was found a few times. The CDR3 DNA is TGTGCCAGTAGAACCGGGACAGGTAGAACCTACGAGCAGTACGTC. Protein sequence: CASRTGTGRTYEQYV. The chain employs TRBV19 and TRBJ2-7, with TRBD1 identical over 8 bases. The V segment lost 6 bases and the J segment 2 bases; nucleotides outside the gene matches: 9. Germline lookup yields CDR1 LNHDA and CDR2 SQIVND (reference sequence). CDR3 length equals 15 residues.

The sample holds many counts of this clonotype. The rearrangement joins TRBV12-3 or TRBV12-4 to TRBJ2-7, with TRBD2 matching over 8 bases. J gave up 3 bases and V 5 bases, and 6 bases lay outside the gene matches. CDR3 length: 14 residues. The CDR3 sequence: CASSMTSEYYEQYF. The CDR3 DNA sequence: TGTGCCAGCAGTATGACTAGCGAGTACTACGAGCAGTACTTC.

The V gene is TRBV11-1, the J gene TRBJ1-6, with TRBD1 as a possible D gene (6 bases). This CDR3 region has 17 residues. Germline CDR1 and CDR2: SGHAT and FQDESV (reference sequence). Trimming pared 2 bases from V and 7 bases from J, leaving 18 bases between. DNA for the CDR3: TGTGCCAGCAGCTTACGGATCGGACAGCGAGAGAATTCACCCCTCCACTTT. Its protein product is CASSLRIGQRENSPLHF.

Only a few counts were recorded for this clonotype. In nucleotides, the CDR3 is TGCGCCAGCAGTATAGAACAGCGATTAGGGGAGCTGTTTTTT. It specifies CASSIEQRLGELFF. The rearrangement links TRBV5-1 to TRBJ2-2, with D unclear. V lost 5 bases and J lost 8, with 16 bases in between. Per germline, CDR1 SGHRS and CDR2 YFSETQ. This CDR3 has 14 residues.

This clonotype was recorded a few times. V is TRBV29-1 and J is TRBJ1-5; no clear D gene. The V gene lost 5 bases and the J gene lost 7 bases, with 12 bases spanning the gap. Germline CDR1 reads SQVTM; CDR2 reads ANQGSEA. The CDR3 spans 12 residues. This CDR3 is CSVREGRQPQHF. CDR3 sequence (DNA): TGCAGCGTTAGGGAGGGTAGGCAGCCCCAGCATTTT. The full variable domain, completed using reference TRBV29-1 and TRBJ1-5, is SAVISQKPSRDICQRGTSLTIQCQVDSQVTMMFWYRQQPGQSLTLIATANQGSEATYESGFVIDKFPISRPNLTFSTLTVSNMSPEDSSIYLCSVREGRQPQHFGDGTRLSIL.

In this sample, this clonotype turned up many times. The chain employs TRBV12-3 or TRBV12-4 and TRBJ2-3, with D perhaps being TRBD1 or TRBD2 (5 bases each). V dropped 1 base and J dropped 12 bases, with 14 bases sitting between them. The CDR3 is made up of 13 amino acids. CDR3 region: CASSLGTSGTQYF. Written as DNA, the CDR3 is TGTGCCAGCAGTTTAGGGACCTCCGGGACCCAGTATTTT.

This clonotype was seen more than once but under ten times. The V and J genes are TRBV12-3 or TRBV12-4 and TRBJ1-4; D may be TRBD1 (5 bases). The V gene lost 2 bases and the J gene lost 6 bases, with 16 bases spanning the gap. This CDR3 has 16 amino acids. The CDR3: CASSLRGRAGDEKLFF. CDR3 nucleotide sequence: TGTGCCAGCAGTTTAAGGGGACGTGCGGGAGATGAAAAACTGTTTTTT.

This clonotype was seen repeatedly, ten times or more. The gene calls are TRBV7-3 and TRBJ1-1; tentatively, D is TRBD1 (6 bases). The CDR3 totals 14 residues. The ends were cut back, 1 base at V and 8 bases at J, with 14 bases in the middle. Germline values: CDR1 SGHTA, CDR2 FQGTGA. The CDR3 loop is CASSLNSVQGEAFF. CDR3 DNA: TGTGCCAGCAGCTTAAATTCGGTACAGGGCGAAGCTTTCTTT.

The V gene is TRBV12-3 or TRBV12-4, the J gene TRBJ2-5, with TRBD2 matching over 11 bases. Germline trimming cut 3 bases from V and 2 bases from J; bases unmatched to any gene: 5. The CDR3 runs to 16 residues. In DNA form, the CDR3 reads TGTGCCAGCAGTTTTGGGTTAGCGGGGGGGCAAGAGACCCAGTACTTC. Protein product: CASSFGLAGGQETQYF.

The DNA of the CDR3 is TGTGCCATCAGTGAGGCCCCCGGGACAATGGTAGGCTCTCTGGAGACCCAGTACTTC. It translates to CAISEAPGTMVGSLETQYF. The rearrangement joins TRBV10-3 to TRBJ2-5; possible D gene TRBD1, 6 bases. The CDR3 contains 19 residues. Trimming took 2 bases from V and 5 from J, leaving 27 bases between them. CDR1 and CDR2 from the germline V gene are ENHRY and SYGVKD.

V gene TRBV12-3 or TRBV12-4 combines with J gene TRBJ2-3; D is perhaps TRBD2 (5 bases). Trimming removed 2 bases at V and 1 base at J, with 13 bases between. The CDR3 runs 16 residues. The CDR3 coding sequence is TGTGCCAGCAGTTTAAACCAGGCCGGGGGCACAGATACGCAGTATTTT. The encoded protein is CASSLNQAGGTDTQYF.

V is TRBV20-1 and J is TRBJ1-5; 10 bases match TRBD1. J lost 3 bases, V lost 1 base, and 3 bases had no gene match. This CDR3 contains 15 residues. The germline V gene has CDR1 DFQATT and CDR2 SNEGSKA (reference sequence). CDR3: CSARGTGGNNQPQHF. DNA for the CDR3: TGCAGTGCTAGAGGGACAGGGGGTAACAATCAGCCCCAGCATTTT.

Only a few counts were recorded for this clonotype. The chain joins TRBV4-2 to TRBJ2-7; D may be TRBD1 or TRBD2 (5 bases each). Trimming stripped 4 bases from V and 2 bases from J, with 24 bases between. CDR1 is LGHNA, CDR2 YNFKEQ, per germline. CDR3 length: 18 amino acids. The CDR3 DNA reads as TGTGCCAGCAGCCGAGGGGTCTCCAGGGTAGGCCTGACCTACGAGCAGTACTTC. It yields the protein CASSRGVSRVGLTYEQYF.

This clonotype was seen more than once but under ten times. The V gene is TRBV5-1, the J gene TRBJ2-3; D not certain. CDR3 size: 15 residues. Trimming took off 0 bases at V and 2 bases at J, with 10 bases between the two ends. In germline, CDR1 is SGHRS, CDR2 YFSETQ. The chain's CDR3 is CASSLDYGTTDTQYF. The DNA for the CDR3 is TGCGCCAGCAGCTTGGACTATGGCACCACAGATACGCAGTATTTT.